The present T cell receptor (beta chain) was sequenced within a study of radiotherapy plus CTLA-4 blockade in lung cancer. Study context: Among enrolled patients, 15% to 20% responded and roughly 30% achieved disease control.

Profiled with immunoSEQ multiplex PCR; TCRdb holds only in-frame clones, not every one. This table has about 62,000 clones, 70% to 80% appearing once. In its sample, this clone was seen a few times. Trimming removed 3 bases at V and 3 bases at J, with 8 bases between. The germline V gene has CDR1 SGHAT and CDR2 FQNNGV. The CDR3 is 14 amino acids. The TCR originated in a human donor with non-small cell lung cancer who had a complete response to radiotherapy plus ipilimumab. The chain links TRBV11-2 to TRBJ1-4; D gene unclear. Sequencing was performed on peripheral blood, taken from a patient treated with radiotherapy plus ipilimumab. The CDR3 loop is CASSLPASNEKLFF. The CDR3, as DNA: TGTGCCAGCAGCTTGCCGGCCTCTAATGAAAAACTGTTTTTT.